Described below is a single T cell receptor beta chain sequence and its context. The data derive from a study of cytomegalovirus exposure and HLA in healthy donors. Germline values: CDR1 SNHLY, CDR2 FYNNEI. This CDR3 has 15 residues. V lost 3 bases to trimming and J lost 7 bases, with 18 bases between them. Researchers ran the PCR with 60 Vbeta and 13 Jbeta primers. Profiling relied on immunoSEQ multiplex PCR, and the TCRdb table lists in-frame clones only, not all of them. The profile covers some 160,000 clones, with roughly 79% appearing a single time and roughly 7% taken by the ten largest. The receptor was isolated from a woman aged 35 to 49 in good health and CMV-seropositive. The V and J genes are TRBV2 and TRBJ1-1, with TRBD1 as a possible D gene (5 bases). Sequenced material: PBMCs. This CDR3 is CASSDLQAALREAFF. The CDR3 region has the DNA TGTGCCAGCAGTGACCTACAGGCAGCCCTTCGTGAAGCTTTCTTT.